This T cell receptor beta chain was found in a study of early T cells in non-severe SARS-CoV-2 infection. General study findings and limits: VDJdb matches were skewed toward anti-spike CD8 T cell responses.

Remarks on this clonotype: Its target is unknown.

Individual cDNA molecules received unique molecular identifiers. MiXCR was run by TCRdb on the 5' RACE reads, yielding one entry per CDR3 protein. This table has about 92,000 distinct CDR3 sequences, 15% to 20% appearing once. Sequences were obtained from whole blood. The clonotype comes from an adult who was a healthcare worker with PCR-confirmed SARS-CoV-2 infection or an uninfected control (not recorded which).

The CDR3 protein is CASSLTGTVSYEQYF. The CDR3 coding sequence is TGTGCCAGCAGCCTAACCGGGACAGTCTCCTACGAGCAGTACTTC. The rearrangement joins TRBV7-2 to TRBJ2-7, with 7 bases fitting TRBD1. V shed 5 bases and J 0 bases; nucleotides not matched to a gene: 7. CDR1 SGHTA and CDR2 FQGNSA come from the germline V gene. This CDR3 region has 15 residues.